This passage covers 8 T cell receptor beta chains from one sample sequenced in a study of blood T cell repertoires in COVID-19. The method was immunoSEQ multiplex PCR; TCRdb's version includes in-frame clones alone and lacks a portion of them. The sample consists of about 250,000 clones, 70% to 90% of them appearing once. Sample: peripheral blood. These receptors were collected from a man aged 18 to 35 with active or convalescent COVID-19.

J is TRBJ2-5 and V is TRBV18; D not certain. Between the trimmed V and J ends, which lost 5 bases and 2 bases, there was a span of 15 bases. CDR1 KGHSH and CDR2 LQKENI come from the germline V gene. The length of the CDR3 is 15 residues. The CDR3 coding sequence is TGTGCCAGCTCATCCCTACAGAATCCTCAAGAGACCCAGTACTTC. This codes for CASSSLQNPQETQYF.

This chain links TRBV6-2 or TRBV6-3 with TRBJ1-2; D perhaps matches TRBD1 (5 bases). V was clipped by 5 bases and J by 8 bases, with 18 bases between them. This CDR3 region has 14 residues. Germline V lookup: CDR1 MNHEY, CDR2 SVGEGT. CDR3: CASSLVQGYFGYTF. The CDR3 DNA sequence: TGTGCCAGCAGTCTAGTCCAGGGCTATTTCGGCTACACCTTC.

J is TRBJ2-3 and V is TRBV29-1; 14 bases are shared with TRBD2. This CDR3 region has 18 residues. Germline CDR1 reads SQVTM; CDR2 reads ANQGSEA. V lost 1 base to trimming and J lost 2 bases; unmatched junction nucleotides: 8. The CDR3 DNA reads TGCAGCGTTGAAGTTAGACTAGCGGGGGGGCCTAACACAGATACGCAGTATTTT. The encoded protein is CSVEVRLAGGPNTDTQYF.

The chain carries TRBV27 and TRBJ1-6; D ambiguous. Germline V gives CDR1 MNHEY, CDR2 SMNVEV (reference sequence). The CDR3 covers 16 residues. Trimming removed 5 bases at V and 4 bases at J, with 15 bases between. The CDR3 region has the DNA TGTGCCAGCAGTCTCGAATACAAACCATATAATTCACCCCTCCACTTT. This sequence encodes CASSLEYKPYNSPLHF.

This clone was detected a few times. The CDR3 sequence is CASSLEDRGVGEAFF. The CDR3 DNA reads TGTGCCAGCAGCTTGGAAGACAGGGGAGTAGGTGAAGCTTTCTTT. The chain combines TRBV5-4 with TRBJ1-1, with TRBD1 matching over 8 bases. The germline V gene has CDR1 SGHNT and CDR2 YYREEE (reference sequence). J lost 7 bases, V lost 0 bases, and 8 bases had no gene match. CDR3 length: 15 residues.

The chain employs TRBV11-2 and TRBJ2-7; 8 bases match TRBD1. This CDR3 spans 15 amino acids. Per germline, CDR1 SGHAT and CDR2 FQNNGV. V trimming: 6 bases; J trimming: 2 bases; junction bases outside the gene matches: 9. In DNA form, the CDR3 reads TGTGCCAGCAGGAGGGTGGGACAGGCGCCCTACGAGCAGTACTTC. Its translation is CASRRVGQAPYEQYF.

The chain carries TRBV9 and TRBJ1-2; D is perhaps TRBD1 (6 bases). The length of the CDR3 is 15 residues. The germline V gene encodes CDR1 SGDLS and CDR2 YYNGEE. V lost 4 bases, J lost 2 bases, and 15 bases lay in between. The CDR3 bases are TGTGCCAGCAGCCCCCGGCCGACAGGAAACTATGGCTACACCTTC. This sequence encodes CASSPRPTGNYGYTF.

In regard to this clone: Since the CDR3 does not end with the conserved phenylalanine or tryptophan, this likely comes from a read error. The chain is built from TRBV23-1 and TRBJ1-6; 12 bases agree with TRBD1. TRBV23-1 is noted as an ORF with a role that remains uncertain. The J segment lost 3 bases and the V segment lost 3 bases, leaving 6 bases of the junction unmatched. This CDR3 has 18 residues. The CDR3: CASSHPGQGAYYNSPLHS. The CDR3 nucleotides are TGCGCCAGCAGTCACCCGGGACAGGGGGCCTACTATAATTCACCCCTCCACTCT.